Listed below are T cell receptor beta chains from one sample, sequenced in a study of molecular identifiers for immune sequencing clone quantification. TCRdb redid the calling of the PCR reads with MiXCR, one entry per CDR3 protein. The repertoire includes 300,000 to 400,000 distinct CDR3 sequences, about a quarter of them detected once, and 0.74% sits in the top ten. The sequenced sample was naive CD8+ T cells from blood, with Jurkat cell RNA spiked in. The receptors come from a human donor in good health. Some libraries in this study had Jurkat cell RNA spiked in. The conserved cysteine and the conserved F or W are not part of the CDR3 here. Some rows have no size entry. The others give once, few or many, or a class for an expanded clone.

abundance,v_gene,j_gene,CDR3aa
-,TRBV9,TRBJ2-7,ASSVIGTNQYEQY
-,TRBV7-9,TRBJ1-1,AGSQGTVAPKAF
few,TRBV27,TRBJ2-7,ASKTETGSSYEQY
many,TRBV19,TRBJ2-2,ASSIVPGNTGELF
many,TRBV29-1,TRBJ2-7,SVGRDSSYEQY
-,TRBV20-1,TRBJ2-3,SAPQPPTSEATG
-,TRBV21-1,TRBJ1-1,ASSKGGDRGRTDAF
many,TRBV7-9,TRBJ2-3,ASSFTDTDTQY
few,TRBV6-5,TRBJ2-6,ASSTGVPGANVLT
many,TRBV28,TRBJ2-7,ASSLEGPRYEQY
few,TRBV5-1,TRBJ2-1,ASTWDSYNEQF
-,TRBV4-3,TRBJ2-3,ASSHSRAGGPADTQY
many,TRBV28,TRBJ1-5,ASSFLRNQPQH
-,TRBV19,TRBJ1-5,ATRGYGQPQH
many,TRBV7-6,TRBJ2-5,ASSLGLDETQY
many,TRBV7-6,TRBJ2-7,ASSLERTGGTYEQY
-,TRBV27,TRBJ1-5,ASSWVYGPPQH
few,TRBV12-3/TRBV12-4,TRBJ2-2,ASSPYGRPTGELF
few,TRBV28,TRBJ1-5,ASSYQGSSNQPQH
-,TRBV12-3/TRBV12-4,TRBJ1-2,ASSLGLGGYT
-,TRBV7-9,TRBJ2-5,ASSRGPYQH
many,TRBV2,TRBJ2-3,ASSEVGIGADTQY
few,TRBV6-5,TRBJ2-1,ASSFTGTSAYNEQF
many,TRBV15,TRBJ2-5,ATSSVQGGDETQY
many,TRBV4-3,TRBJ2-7,ASSQGFQREVPYEQY
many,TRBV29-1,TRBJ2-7,SVVGENYEQY
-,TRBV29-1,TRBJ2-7,SVWRFKREDPYEQY